This entry is about one T cell receptor (beta chain). At one end the junction does not follow the germline gene, possibly because of a read error. The germline V gene encodes CDR1 SGHDT and CDR2 YYEEEE. The CDR3 loop spans 16 amino acids. The sample originates from a study of blood T cell repertoires in COVID-19. In the study's own analysis: Reference gene primer amplification gave nucleated cell count estimates. Profiling relied on immunoSEQ multiplex PCR, and the TCRdb table lists in-frame clones only, not all of them. D and trimming come from the DNA, and the V and J calls and clone size come from that table. The sample has under 95,000 clones; approximately 86% are singletons.

The V and J genes are TRBV5-6 and TRBJ2-4; 10 bases match TRBD1. Material: peripheral blood. This TCR was recovered from a woman aged 80 or older with acute or convalescent COVID-19. The CDR3 DNA follows: TGTGCCAGCAGCGGCAGGACAGGGGGTGGCAAAAACATTCAGTACTTT. It encodes CASSGRTGGGKNIQYF.